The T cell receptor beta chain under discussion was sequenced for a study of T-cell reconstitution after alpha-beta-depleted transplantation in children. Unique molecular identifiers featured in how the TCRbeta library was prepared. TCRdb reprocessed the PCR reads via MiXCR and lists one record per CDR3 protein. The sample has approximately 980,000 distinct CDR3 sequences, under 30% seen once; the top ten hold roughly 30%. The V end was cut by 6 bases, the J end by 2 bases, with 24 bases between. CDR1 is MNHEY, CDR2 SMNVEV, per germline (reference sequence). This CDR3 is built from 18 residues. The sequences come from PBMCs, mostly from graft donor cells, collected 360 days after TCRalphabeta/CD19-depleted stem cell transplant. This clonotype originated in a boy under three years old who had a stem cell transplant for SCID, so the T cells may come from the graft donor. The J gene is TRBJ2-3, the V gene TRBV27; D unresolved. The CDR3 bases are TGTGCCAGCAGGCCGTTGAGGCTAGGATATAGGCCCACAGATACGCAGTATTTT. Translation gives CASRPLRLGYRPTDTQYF.